The next 25 T cell receptor beta chains were all read from a single sample in a study of blood T cell repertoires in COVID-19. Here immunoSEQ multiplex PCR was the method, and the copy in TCRdb shows in-frame clones only, minus some. The sample has roughly 150,000 clones; roughly nine tenths are singletons. Sequenced sample: peripheral blood. The source is a woman between 55 and 75 years old with active COVID-19.

V is TRBV18 and J is TRBJ1-1; D is possibly TRBD1 (6 bases). Germline V gene data show CDR1 as KGHSH and CDR2 as LQKENI. This CDR3 region has 13 residues. The V gene lost 3 bases and the J gene lost 3 bases, with 8 bases spanning the gap. CDR3 sequence reads: CASSPDSYTEAFF. CDR3 nucleotides: TGTGCCAGCTCACCGGACAGCTACACTGAAGCTTTCTTT.

The rearrangement joins TRBV2 to TRBJ2-1; D gene unclear. Germline lookup yields CDR1 SNHLY and CDR2 FYNNEI. CDR3 length equals 15 residues. With 2 bases removed from V and 0 bases from J, the gap between germline ends came to 8 bases. The CDR3 loop reads CASSESHSSYNEQFF. The CDR3 coding sequence is TGTGCCAGCAGTGAATCCCACAGCTCCTACAATGAGCAGTTCTTC.

The chain carries TRBV7-3 and TRBJ2-5; D remains unclear. Per the germline V gene, CDR1 is SGHTA and CDR2 is FQGTGA. V lost 4 bases and J 2 bases, leaving 14 bases between the germline ends. The CDR3 runs to 15 residues. CDR3 DNA sequence: TGTGCCAGCAGCTCCTCCTCGGGTGCTCAAGAGACCCAGTACTTC. It is translated as CASSSSSGAQETQYF.

This chain uses TRBV30 with TRBJ1-1; possible D gene TRBD1, 6 bases. CDR1 and CDR2 (germline): GTSNPN, SVGIG (reference sequence). The length of the CDR3 is 13 residues. Trimming cost V 2 bases and J 1 base, with 8 bases left between them. The CDR3 sequence: CAWSSQGNTEAFF. CDR3 DNA sequence: TGTGCCTGGAGTTCACAGGGGAACACTGAAGCTTTCTTT.

This clone came up a few times. V is TRBV28 and J is TRBJ1-3, with D possibly matching TRBD1 (5 bases). Germline V lookup: CDR1 MDHEN, CDR2 SYDVKM. The CDR3 runs to 16 residues. Trimming removed 3 bases from V and 0 bases from J, with 12 bases in between. CDR3 sequence (DNA): TGTGCCAGCAGTTTCCGGGGGGGATTCTCTGGAAACACCATATATTTT. It is translated as CASSFRGGFSGNTIYF.

The J gene is TRBJ2-2, the V gene TRBV9, with TRBD1 matching 9 bases. Germline lookup yields CDR1 SGDLS and CDR2 YYNGEE. CDR3 length equals 17 residues. Losses at the gene ends were 4 bases for V and 2 bases for J; bases not matched to a gene: 9. The DNA for the CDR3 is TGTGCCAGCAGCCGGGATCCAACAGGGGGCAACACCGGGGAGCTGTTTTTT. Its translation is CASSRDPTGGNTGELFF.

The J gene is TRBJ2-6, the V gene TRBV27, with D possibly matching TRBD2 (5 bases). The ends were cut back, 2 bases at V and 0 bases at J, with 17 bases in the middle. This CDR3 contains 19 residues. Germline V gene lookup returns CDR1 MNHEY and CDR2 SMNVEV (reference sequence). Here the CDR3 DNA reads TGTGCCAGCAGTTTAAGTTTCCCCGGGGTTAGCTCTGGGGCCAACGTCCTGACTTTC. Translated, it gives CASSLSFPGVSSGANVLTF.

This chain joins TRBV7-9 and TRBJ2-7, with D perhaps TRBD1 (5 bases). V shed 2 bases and J shed 7 bases, with 9 bases lying between them. Germline V gene sequence: CDR1 SEHNR, CDR2 FQNEAQ (reference sequence). The CDR3 totals 12 residues. The DNA for the CDR3 is TGTGCCAGCAGCTTATCCCAGGGTGAGCAGTACTTC. It codes for CASSLSQGEQYF.

DNA of the CDR3: TGTGCCAGCAGTCCGGGACTAGCTCGCTACGAGCAGTACTTC. This gives the protein CASSPGLARYEQYF. V and J are TRBV6-6 and TRBJ2-7; 9 bases are shared with TRBD2. In germline, CDR1 is MNHNY, CDR2 SVGAGI (reference sequence). V lost 5 bases, J lost 3 bases, and 5 bases stayed unmatched. CDR3 length: 14 residues.

This sequence joins TRBV28 and TRBJ1-2; 8 bases match TRBD1. CDR3 length equals 17 residues. CDR1 and CDR2 from the germline V gene are MDHEN and SYDVKM. Trimming cost V 2 bases and J 4 bases; bases outside gene matches: 12. Written as DNA, the CDR3 is TGTGCCAGCAGTTTACAGGGGGCATCAGGGTCTACCTATGGCTACACCTTC. Protein: CASSLQGASGSTYGYTF.

J is TRBJ2-1 and V is TRBV18; 9 bases align to TRBD1. This CDR3 comprises 15 residues. Trimming took 4 bases from V and 9 from J; bases not matched to a gene: 10. CDR1 and CDR2 from the germline V gene are KGHSH and LQKENI. The CDR3 DNA sequence: TGTGCCAGCTCACGTCGACAGGGGGAGACGGGTGAGCAGTTCTTC. Protein: CASSRRQGETGEQFF.

The V gene is TRBV19, the J gene TRBJ2-3; TRBD1 is a possible D gene (5 bases). CDR1 is LNHDA, CDR2 SQIVND, per germline (reference sequence). V lost 8 bases, J lost 9 bases, and 15 bases lay in between. The CDR3 runs to 12 residues. The CDR3 nucleotides read TGTGCCAGTGAGGACGGACCAGGGACGCAGTATTTT. Residues: CASEDGPGTQYF. The full variable domain, rest sourced from reference TRBV19 and TRBJ2-3, is DGGITQSPKYLFRKEGQNVTLSCEQNLNHDAMYWYRQDPGQGLRLIYYSQIVNDFQKGDIAEGYSVSREKKESFPLTVTSAQKNPTAFYLCASEDGPGTQYFGPGTRLTVL.

The genes are TRBV6-4 and TRBJ2-5; D perhaps matches TRBD1 (6 bases). The CDR3 has 13 residues. Trimming took 4 bases from V and 5 from J, leaving 11 bases between them. CDR1 MRHNA and CDR2 SNTAGT come from the germline V gene. CDR3 bases: TGTGCCAGCAGTGGACAGGATGGGGAGACCCAGTACTTC. Its protein is CASSGQDGETQYF.

The V call is TRBV10-3, the J call TRBJ1-6, with D perhaps matching TRBD1 (6 bases). CDR1 ENHRY and CDR2 SYGVKD come from the germline V gene. Trimming pared 2 bases from V and 8 bases from J, leaving 16 bases between. The CDR3 spans 16 residues. The CDR3 DNA follows: TGTGCCATCAGTGAGGGGGGCCGGGACACTTATTCACCCCTCCACTTT. Protein product: CAISEGGRDTYSPLHF.

The chain combines TRBV5-1 with TRBJ2-1, with D tentatively TRBD2 (6 bases). The CDR3 is made up of 14 amino acids. V lost 4 bases to trimming and J lost 4 bases, with 12 bases between them. Germline V gene data show CDR1 as SGHRS and CDR2 as YFSETQ. Here the CDR3 DNA reads TGCGCCAGCAGCCCGACTGGAGGGTACAATGAGCAGTTCTTC. Translating it yields CASSPTGGYNEQFF.

V and J are TRBV19 and TRBJ2-4; D gene ambiguous. V was cut by 3 bases and J by 9 bases, with 6 bases left in between. Germline V gives CDR1 LNHDA, CDR2 SQIVND (reference sequence). CDR3 size: 11 residues. The CDR3 nucleotides read TGTGCCAGTAGTATTAACGGCATTCAGTACTTC. Amino acid sequence: CASSINGIQYF.

The chain carries TRBV19 and TRBJ1-1; D unclear. Trimming took off 0 bases at V and 6 bases at J, with 11 bases between the two ends. This CDR3 is 14 amino acids long. The germline gives CDR1 LNHDA, CDR2 SQIVND (reference sequence). The CDR3 DNA follows: TGTGCCAGTAGTATAGATCGGCAGCGACCTGAAGCTTTCTTT. Its protein product is CASSIDRQRPEAFF.

The CDR3 coding sequence is TGTGCCAGCACCAGGACAGCGATATATGGCTACACCTTC. This gives the protein CASTRTAIYGYTF. The genes are TRBV28 and TRBJ1-2; a possible D gene is TRBD1 (6 bases). The germline V gene encodes CDR1 MDHEN and CDR2 SYDVKM. V lost 7 bases and J 5 bases, leaving 14 bases between the germline ends. The CDR3 consists of 13 residues.

The chain has TRBV28 and TRBJ2-1; the D gene is possibly TRBD1 (5 bases). Germline CDR1 and CDR2: MDHEN and SYDVKM. The CDR3 contains 12 residues. Trimming pared 2 bases from V and 9 bases from J, leaving 8 bases between. In nucleotides, the CDR3 is TGTGCCAGCAGTTTAACAGGATTTGAGCAGTTCTTC. It yields the protein CASSLTGFEQFF. Full variable domain (remainder filled in from reference TRBV28 and TRBJ2-1): DVKVTQSSRYLVKRTGEKVFLECVQDMDHENMFWYRQDPGLGLRLIYFSYDVKMKEKGDIPEGYSVSREKKERFSLILESASTNQTSMYLCASSLTGFEQFFGPGTRLTVL.

This clone was observed a few times. The chain employs TRBV3-1 (or the pseudogene TRBV3-2) and TRBJ2-2; 8 bases line up with TRBD2. J was trimmed by 9 bases and V by 4 bases; bases with no gene match: 10. This CDR3 region has 15 residues. Germline assignment: CDR1 LGHDT and CDR2 YNNKEL (reference sequence). This chain's CDR3 is CASSREFSGKRELFF. In nucleotides, the CDR3 is TGTGCCAGCAGCCGAGAATTTAGCGGGAAACGGGAGCTGTTTTTT.

This chain connects TRBV28 to TRBJ2-7, with D possibly being TRBD1 (5 bases). The germline V and J ends were trimmed by 5 bases and 6 bases, with 11 bases remaining between them. There are 12 residues in the CDR3. Germline V gene sequence: CDR1 MDHEN, CDR2 SYDVKM. CDR3 nucleotides: TGTGCCAGCAGTATCACCCAGGGCGAGCAGTACTTC. It is translated as CASSITQGEQYF. The variable domain in full, completed from reference TRBV28 and TRBJ2-7, reads DVKVTQSSRYLVKRTGEKVFLECVQDMDHENMFWYRQDPGLGLRLIYFSYDVKMKEKGDIPEGYSVSREKKERFSLILESASTNQTSMYLCASSITQGEQYFGPGTRLTVT.

The rearrangement uses TRBV5-6 and TRBJ2-1; D remains ambiguous. Per germline, CDR1 SGHDT and CDR2 YYEEEE. Trimming took 2 bases from V and 5 from J, leaving 11 bases between them. The CDR3 length is 14 residues. The CDR3 bases are TGTGCCAGCAGCTTCCTGGCGGTTGACAATGAGCAGTTCTTC. This sequence encodes CASSFLAVDNEQFF.

This sequence joins TRBV7-9 and TRBJ2-7, with D perhaps TRBD2 (5 bases). The CDR3 sequence is 14 residues long. The germline V and J ends were trimmed by 2 bases and 6 bases, with 14 bases remaining between them. Germline assignment: CDR1 SEHNR and CDR2 FQNEAQ (reference sequence). The CDR3 protein is CASSLLLEVGEQYF. DNA of the CDR3: TGTGCCAGCAGCTTATTACTAGAAGTTGGCGAGCAGTACTTC.

The J gene is TRBJ2-3, the V gene TRBV4-3, with TRBD2 identical over 8 bases. Germline V gene sequence: CDR1 LGHNA, CDR2 YSLEER. This CDR3 spans 17 amino acids. The ends lost 1 base at V and 0 bases at J; junction bases unmatched: 6. This CDR3 reads CASSQGVLAASTDTQYF. The CDR3 DNA sequence: TGCGCCAGCAGCCAAGGTGTACTAGCGGCAAGCACAGATACGCAGTATTTT.

The gene calls are TRBV27 and TRBJ2-7; perhaps TRBD1 as D (5 bases). The CDR3 has 14 amino acids. Trimming shortened V by 3 bases and J by 4 bases, and 13 bases separated the two germline ends. Germline lookup yields CDR1 MNHEY and CDR2 SMNVEV (reference sequence). The CDR3 DNA follows: TGTGCCAGCAGTTTTGGCAGGGTACCTTACGAGCAGTACTTC. Translated, it gives CASSFGRVPYEQYF.